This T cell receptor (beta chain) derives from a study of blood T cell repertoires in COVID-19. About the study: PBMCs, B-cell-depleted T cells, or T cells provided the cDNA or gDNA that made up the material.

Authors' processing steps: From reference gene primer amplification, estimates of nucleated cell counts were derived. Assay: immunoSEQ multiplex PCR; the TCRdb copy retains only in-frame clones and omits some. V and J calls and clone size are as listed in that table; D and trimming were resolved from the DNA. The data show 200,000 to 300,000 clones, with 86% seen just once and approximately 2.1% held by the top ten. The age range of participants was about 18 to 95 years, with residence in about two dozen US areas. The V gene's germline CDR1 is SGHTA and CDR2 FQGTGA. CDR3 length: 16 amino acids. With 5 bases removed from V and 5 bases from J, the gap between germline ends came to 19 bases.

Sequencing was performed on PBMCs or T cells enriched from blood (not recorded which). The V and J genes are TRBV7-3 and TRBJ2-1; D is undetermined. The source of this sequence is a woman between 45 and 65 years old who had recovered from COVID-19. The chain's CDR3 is CASSPRPRPPNNEQFF. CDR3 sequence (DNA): TGTGCCAGCAGCCCGCGTCCCAGGCCACCTAACAATGAGCAGTTCTTC.